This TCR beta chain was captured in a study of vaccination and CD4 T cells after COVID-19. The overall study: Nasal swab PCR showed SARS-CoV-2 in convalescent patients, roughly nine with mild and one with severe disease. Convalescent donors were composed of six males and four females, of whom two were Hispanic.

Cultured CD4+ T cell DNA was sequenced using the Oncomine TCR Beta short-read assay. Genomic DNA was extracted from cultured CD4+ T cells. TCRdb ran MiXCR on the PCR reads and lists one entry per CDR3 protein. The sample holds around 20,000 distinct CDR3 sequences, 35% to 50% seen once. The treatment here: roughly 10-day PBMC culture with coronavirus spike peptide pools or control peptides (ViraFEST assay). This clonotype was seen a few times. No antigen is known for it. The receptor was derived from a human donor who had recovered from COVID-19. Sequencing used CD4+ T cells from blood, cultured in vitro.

The CDR3 DNA reads TGCGCCAGCAGTGACTACCAAGGGTACACAGATACGCAGTATTTT. Translated: CASSDYQGYTDTQYF. The rearrangement uses TRBV10-2 and TRBJ2-3; D ambiguous. The V end lost 3 bases, the J end lost 2 bases, and 12 bases lay between the germline ends. The CDR3 spans 15 residues. Germline CDR1 WSHSY, CDR2 SAAADI.